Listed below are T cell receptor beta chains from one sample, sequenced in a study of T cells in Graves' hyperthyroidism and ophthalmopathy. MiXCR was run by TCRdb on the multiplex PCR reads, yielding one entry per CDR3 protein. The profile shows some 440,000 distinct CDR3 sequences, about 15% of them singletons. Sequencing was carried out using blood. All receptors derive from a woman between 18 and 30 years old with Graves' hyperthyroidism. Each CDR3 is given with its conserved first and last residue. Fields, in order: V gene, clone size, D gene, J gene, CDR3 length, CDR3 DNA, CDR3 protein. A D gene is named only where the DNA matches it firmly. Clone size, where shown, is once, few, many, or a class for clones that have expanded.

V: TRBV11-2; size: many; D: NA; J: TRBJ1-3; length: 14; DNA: TGTGCCAGCAGCACCGTGTGGGACGGAAACACCATATATTTT; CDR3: CASSTVWDGNTIYF
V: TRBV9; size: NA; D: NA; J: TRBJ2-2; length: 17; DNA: TGTGCCAGCAGCGCTTCGGGGGGCCCACGAATCACCGGGGAGCTGTTTTTT; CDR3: CASSASGGPRITGELFF
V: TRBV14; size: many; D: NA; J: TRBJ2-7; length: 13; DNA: TGTGCCAGCAGCCAGGGCAGGGCCTACGAGCAGTACTTC; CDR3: CASSQGRAYEQYF
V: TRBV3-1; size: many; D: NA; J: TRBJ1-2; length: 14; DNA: TGTGCCAGCAGCCAAGATAGCCGGTTCTATGGCTACACCTTC; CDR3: CASSQDSRFYGYTF
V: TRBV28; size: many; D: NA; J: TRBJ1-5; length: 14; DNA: TGTGCCAGCAGTCTAACAGGCTCAGGAAAGCCCCAGCATTTT; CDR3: CASSLTGSGKPQHF
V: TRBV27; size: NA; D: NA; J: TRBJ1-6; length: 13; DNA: TGTGCCAGCAGTTGGGACTATAATTCACCCCTCCACTTT; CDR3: CASSWDYNSPLHF
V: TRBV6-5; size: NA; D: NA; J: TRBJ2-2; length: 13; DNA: TGTGCCAGCAGTTACTACAGCACCGGGGAGCTGTTTTTT; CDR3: CASSYYSTGELFF
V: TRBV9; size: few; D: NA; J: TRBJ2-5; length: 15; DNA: TGTGCCAGCAGCGTAGGAGGGGAAGGCAAAGAGACCCAGTACTTC; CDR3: CASSVGGEGKETQYF
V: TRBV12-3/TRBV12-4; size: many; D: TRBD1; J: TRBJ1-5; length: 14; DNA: TGTGCCAGCAGTCGACAGGGGGCCTCTCAGCCCCAGCATTTT; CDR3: CASSRQGASQPQHF
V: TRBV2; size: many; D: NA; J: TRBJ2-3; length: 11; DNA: TGTGCCAGCAGTGTGCGGGATACGCAGTATTTT; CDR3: CASSVRDTQYF